This T cell receptor beta chain is from a study of blood T cell repertoires in COVID-19 (dated by TCRdb to about 2020). For the study in its entirety: Collaborator samples came from the United States, Italy and Spain and covered acute and convalescent phases of COVID-19. Sample metadata almost always included a de-identified subject ID, COVID-19 status, age in years and sex. The samples were drawn from two sources: the first 160 participants of the ongoing ImmuneRACE study, and 1,000 to 1,500 subjects contributed by 6 global collaborators. Subjects who had been exposed to COVID-19, were actively infected with it, or had recovered from it provided the deeply sampled blood TCRbeta repertoires that made up the dataset. The repertoires were made available in a free public database intended to serve as a resource for research on the immune response to SARS-CoV-2. The material from the prospective study consisted of cDNA or gDNA derived from T cells, B-cell-depleted T cells, or PBMCs. Where HLA class I and class II types were available, the types were taken from metadata supplied by the sample provider, not from assay-based typing. Overall results and qualifications from the work: The amount of clinical and demographic metadata varied by source and participant and was provided uncurated.

The CDR3 measures 14 amino acids from cysteine to valine. This entry keeps only the CDR3 DNA: 42 bases, framed from base 1. Whole blood was collected in K2EDTA tubes by collaborating institutions according to the institutions' own protocols. For TCRbeta analysis, collaborators shipped samples in one of three forms: frozen whole blood, isolated PBMCs, or DNA extracted from either of those sample types. Note on this clone: It lacks a known antigen. Per-base quality was not reported, and no clone a single base away is much larger than it.

The immunoSEQ Assay, a bias-controlled multiplex PCR, was used to amplify TCRbeta CDR3 regions from genomic DNA. The original methods were these. The number of nucleated cells in each sample was estimated by amplification of reference gene primers within the assay. To quantify the absolute abundance of each unique TCRbeta CDR3 rearrangement, sequence reads were collapsed and filtered. For each sample, productive Simpson clonality was calculated as the square root of Simpson's diversity index across productive rearrangements. TCRdb took over this immuneACCESS table, retaining in-frame rearrangements with V and J assigned. Such tables are incomplete; in checked studies, under half of the missing clones stem from an unresolved V gene, and the remainder is unexplained. That table supplies the V and J calls and clone size; D and trimming were determined from the DNA. For this sample there are 25,000 to 40,000 clones; approximately 91% appear just once. In total, the top ten clones hold roughly 5.3% of the sample.

The chain is made from TRBV21-1 and TRBJ2-7; TRBD1, the table's D call, was not compared with the DNA. TRBV21-1 is classified as a pseudogene. The sequence was obtained from a human donor in a cohort sampled during active COVID-19. Source material: peripheral blood. The DNA sequence follows: TGTGCCAGCAGCAGGGCTGGGTGTACGTACGAGCAGTACGTC. The translation is CASSRAGCTYEQYV.